This TCR beta chain is from a study of T-cell reconstitution after alpha-beta-depleted transplantation in children. The table lists this clonotype with many counts. Unique molecular identifiers were built into the TCRbeta library. MiXCR, run by TCRdb on the PCR reads, gives a single entry per CDR3 protein. Among 190,000 or so distinct CDR3 sequences listed, more than 6.5% were seen once. The ends lost 5 bases at V and 0 bases at J; junction bases unmatched: 3. The CDR3 is 15 residues long. CDR1 SGHKS and CDR2 YYEKEE come from the germline V gene (reference sequence). This sequence originates from a human donor who donated a stem cell graft to a child with Wiskott-Aldrich syndrome. The sequences come from PBMCs from the stem cell graft donor, collected from the stem cell graft. V gene TRBV5-5 combines with J gene TRBJ2-2; 8 bases align to TRBD1. The chain's CDR3 is CASRHRGANTGELFF. Written as DNA, the CDR3 is TGTGCCAGCAGGCACAGGGGGGCGAACACCGGGGAGCTGTTTTTT.